The source of this T cell receptor beta chain is a study of response to subunit inactivated influenza vaccine. Study-wide results and caveats: Authors suggested that a seasonal influenza vaccination recruits few new T cells each time.

TCRdb redid the calling of the RT-PCR reads with MiXCR, one entry per CDR3 protein. The sample contains 450,000 to 600,000 distinct CDR3 sequences, 7.6% of which appear only once. There are many counts of this clonotype. The target antigen is unknown. CDR1 is SGDLS, CDR2 YYNGEE, per germline. The CDR3 contains 15 residues. Trimming left V 3 bases short and J 2 bases short, with 15 bases between. This sequence originates from a man in his fifties or sixties who received an inactivated influenza vaccine. The chain carries TRBV9 and TRBJ2-7, with D perhaps matching TRBD1 (6 bases). The sample was PBMCs from blood, taken 23 to 25 months after vaccination. The CDR3 reads CASSANFGTPYEQYF. The CDR3, as DNA: TGTGCCAGCAGCGCCAACTTTGGGACACCCTACGAGCAGTACTTC.